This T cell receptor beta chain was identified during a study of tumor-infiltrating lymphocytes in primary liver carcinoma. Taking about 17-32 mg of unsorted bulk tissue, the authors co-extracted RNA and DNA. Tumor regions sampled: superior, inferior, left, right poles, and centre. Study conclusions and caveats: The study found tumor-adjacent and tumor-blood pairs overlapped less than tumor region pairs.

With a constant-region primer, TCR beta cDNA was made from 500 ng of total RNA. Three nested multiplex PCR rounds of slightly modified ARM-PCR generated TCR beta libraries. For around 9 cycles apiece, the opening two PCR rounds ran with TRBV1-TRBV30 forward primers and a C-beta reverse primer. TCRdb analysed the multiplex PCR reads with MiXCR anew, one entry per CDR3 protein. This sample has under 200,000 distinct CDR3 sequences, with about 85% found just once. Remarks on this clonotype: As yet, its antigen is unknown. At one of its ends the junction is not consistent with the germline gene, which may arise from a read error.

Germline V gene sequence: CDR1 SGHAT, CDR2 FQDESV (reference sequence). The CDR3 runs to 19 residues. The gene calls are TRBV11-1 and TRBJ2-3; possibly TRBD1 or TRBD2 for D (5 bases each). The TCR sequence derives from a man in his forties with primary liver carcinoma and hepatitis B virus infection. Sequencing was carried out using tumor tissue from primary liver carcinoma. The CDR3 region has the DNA TGTACCAGCAGCACTGGGGGAAGCTCTGTTGGAGCCCGTACAGATACGCAGTATTTT. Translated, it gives CTSSTGGSSVGARTDTQYF. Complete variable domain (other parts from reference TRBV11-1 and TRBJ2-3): EAEVAQSPRYKITEKSQAVAFWCDPISGHATLYWYRQILGQGPELLVQFQDESVVDDSQLPKDRFSAERLKGVDSTLKIQPAELGDSAMYLCTSSTGGSSVGARTDTQYFGPGTRLTVL.